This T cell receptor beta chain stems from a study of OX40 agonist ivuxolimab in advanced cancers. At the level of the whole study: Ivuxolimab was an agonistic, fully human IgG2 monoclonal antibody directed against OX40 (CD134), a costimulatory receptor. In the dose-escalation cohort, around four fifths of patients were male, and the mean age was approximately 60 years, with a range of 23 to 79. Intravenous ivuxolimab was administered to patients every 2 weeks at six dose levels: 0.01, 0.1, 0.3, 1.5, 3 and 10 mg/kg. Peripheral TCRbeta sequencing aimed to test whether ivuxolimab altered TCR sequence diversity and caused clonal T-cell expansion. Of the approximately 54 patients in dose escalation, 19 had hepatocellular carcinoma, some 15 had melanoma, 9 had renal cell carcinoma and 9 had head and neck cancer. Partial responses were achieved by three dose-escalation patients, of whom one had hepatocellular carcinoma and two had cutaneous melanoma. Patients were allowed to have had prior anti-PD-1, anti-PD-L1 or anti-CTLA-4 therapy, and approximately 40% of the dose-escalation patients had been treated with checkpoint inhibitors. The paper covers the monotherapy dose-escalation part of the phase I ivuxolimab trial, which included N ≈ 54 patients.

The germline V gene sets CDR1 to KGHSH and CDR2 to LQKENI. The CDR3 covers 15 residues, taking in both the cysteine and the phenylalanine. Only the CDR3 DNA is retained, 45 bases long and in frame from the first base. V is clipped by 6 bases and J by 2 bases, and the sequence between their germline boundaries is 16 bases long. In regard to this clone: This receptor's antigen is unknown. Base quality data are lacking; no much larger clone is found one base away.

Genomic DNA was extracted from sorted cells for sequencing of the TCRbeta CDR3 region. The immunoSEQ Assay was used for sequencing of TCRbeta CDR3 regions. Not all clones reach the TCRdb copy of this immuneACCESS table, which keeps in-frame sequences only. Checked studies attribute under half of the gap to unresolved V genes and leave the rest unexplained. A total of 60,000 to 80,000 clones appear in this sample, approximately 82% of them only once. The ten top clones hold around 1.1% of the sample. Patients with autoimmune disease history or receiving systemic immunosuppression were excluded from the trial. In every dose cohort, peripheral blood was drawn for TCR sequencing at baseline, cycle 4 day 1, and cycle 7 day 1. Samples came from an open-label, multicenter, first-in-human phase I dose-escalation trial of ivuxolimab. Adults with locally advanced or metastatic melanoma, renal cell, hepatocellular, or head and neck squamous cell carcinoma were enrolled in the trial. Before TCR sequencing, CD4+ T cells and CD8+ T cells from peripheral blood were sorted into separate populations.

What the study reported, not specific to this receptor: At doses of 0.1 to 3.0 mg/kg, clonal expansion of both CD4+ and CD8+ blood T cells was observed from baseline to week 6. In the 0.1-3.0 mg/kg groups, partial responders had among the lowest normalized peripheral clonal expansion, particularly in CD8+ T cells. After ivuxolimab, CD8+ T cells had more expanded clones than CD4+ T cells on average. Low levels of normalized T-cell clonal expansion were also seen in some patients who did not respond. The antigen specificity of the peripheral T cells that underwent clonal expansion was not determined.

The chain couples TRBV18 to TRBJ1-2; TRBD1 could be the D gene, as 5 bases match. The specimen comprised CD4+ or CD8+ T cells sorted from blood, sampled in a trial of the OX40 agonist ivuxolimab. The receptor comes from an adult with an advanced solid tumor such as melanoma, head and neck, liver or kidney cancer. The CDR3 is CASSLRRGENYGYTF. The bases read TGTGCCAGCTCCCTACGCCGGGGGGAGAACTATGGCTACACCTTC.